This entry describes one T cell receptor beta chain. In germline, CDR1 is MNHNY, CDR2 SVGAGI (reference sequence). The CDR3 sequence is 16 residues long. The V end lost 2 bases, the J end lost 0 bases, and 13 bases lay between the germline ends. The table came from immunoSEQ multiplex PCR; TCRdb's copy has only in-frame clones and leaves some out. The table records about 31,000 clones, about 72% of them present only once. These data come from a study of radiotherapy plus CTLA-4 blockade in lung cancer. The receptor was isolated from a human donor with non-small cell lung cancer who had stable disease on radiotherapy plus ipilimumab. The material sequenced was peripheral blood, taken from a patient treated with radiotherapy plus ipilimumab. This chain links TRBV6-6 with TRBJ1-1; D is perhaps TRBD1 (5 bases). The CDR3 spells CASSYPGSRMNTEAFF. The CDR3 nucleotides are TGTGCCAGCAGTTACCCAGGGTCACGCATGAACACTGAAGCTTTCTTT.